The 25 T cell receptor beta chains in this list originate from one sample, sequenced in a study of long-term antiretroviral therapy in people with HIV. Sequencing used immunoSEQ v3.0 at survey level. Sequencing used immunoSEQ multiplex PCR; TCRdb keeps in-frame clones, though not all of them. This table has 12,000 or so clones, around three quarters appearing once. The material sequenced was unsorted PBMCs, taken almost 3.2 years before starting antiretroviral therapy. These receptors were collected from a man aged 35-49 years with HIV.

The table lists this clone with a count of one. J is TRBJ1-4 and V is TRBV29-1, with D uncertain. Trimming removed 7 bases at V and 5 bases at J, with 17 bases between. This CDR3 has 14 residues. Germline lookup yields CDR1 SQVTM and CDR2 ANQGSEA. The CDR3 loop reads CSAQMTSVNEKLFF. In DNA form, the CDR3 reads TGCAGCGCCCAAATGACATCCGTAAATGAAAAACTGTTTTTT.

This clone appeared a single time. The genes are TRBV11-1 and TRBJ2-7; TRBD2 matches 11 bases. The CDR3 contains 15 residues. With V trimmed by 5 bases and J by 5 bases, 8 bases remained unmatched. Germline V gene data show CDR1 as SGHAT and CDR2 as FQDESV (reference sequence). The CDR3, as DNA: TGTGCCAGCAGCCCAATAGCGGGAGGGAGCAACGAGCAGTACTTC. Amino acid sequence: CASSPIAGGSNEQYF.

This chain connects TRBV19 to TRBJ2-7, with 9 bases aligning to TRBD2. The CDR3 length is 16 residues. Per the germline V gene, CDR1 is LNHDA and CDR2 is SQIVND (reference sequence). The V and J ends lost 6 bases and 5 bases, in that order; junction bases with no gene match: 14. CDR3 amino acids: CASSTTLGSGSHEQYF. The CDR3 coding sequence is TGTGCCAGTAGCACGACCCTGGGTAGCGGGAGCCACGAGCAGTACTTC. Combining the CDR3 with reference TRBV19 and TRBJ2-7 gives the whole variable domain DGGITQSPKYLFRKEGQNVTLSCEQNLNHDAMYWYRQDPGQGLRLIYYSQIVNDFQKGDIAEGYSVSREKKESFPLTVTSAQKNPTAFYLCASSTTLGSGSHEQYFGPGTRLTVT.

J is TRBJ1-3 and V is TRBV30; 9 positions agree with TRBD1. Germline assignment: CDR1 GTSNPN and CDR2 SVGIG (reference sequence). The V and J ends lost 4 bases and 1 base, in that order; junction bases with no gene match: 8. The CDR3 spans 16 residues. DNA for the CDR3: TGTGCCTGGATGAGTGGGACAGGGACATCTGGAAACACCATATATTTT. Amino acid sequence: CAWMSGTGTSGNTIYF.

This clone was recorded only once. The genes are TRBV29-1 and TRBJ2-1, with 9 positions matching TRBD1. Germline V gene lookup returns CDR1 SQVTM and CDR2 ANQGSEA. The CDR3 is 14 amino acids. With V trimmed by 1 base and J by 6 bases, 4 bases remained unmatched. The CDR3: CSVEGTGVGNEQFF. CDR3 coding DNA: TGCAGCGTTGAAGGGACAGGGGTGGGCAATGAGCAGTTCTTC.

The count of this clone is one. J is TRBJ2-1 and V is TRBV5-4; D remains ambiguous. Trimming took 4 bases from V and 0 from J, leaving 5 bases between them. This CDR3 has 13 residues. The germline V gene has CDR1 SGHNT and CDR2 YYREEE (reference sequence). CDR3 bases: TGTGCCAGCAGCCGGAGCTCCTACAATGAGCAGTTCTTC. Protein: CASSRSSYNEQFF.

The V gene is TRBV15, the J gene TRBJ1-2, with 9 positions matching TRBD1. Trimming took 3 bases from V and 7 from J; bases not matched to a gene: 6. CDR1 and CDR2 from the germline V gene are LNHNV and YYDKDF (reference sequence). The CDR3 contains 14 residues. The CDR3 DNA is TGTGCCACCAGCAGCACAGGGGGCCGTGGTGGCTACACCTTC. Translated, it gives CATSSTGGRGGYTF.

The CDR3 loop is CASSPLGPSSSYEQYF. The DNA for the CDR3 is TGTGCCAGCAGTCCGCTGGGGCCTTCAAGCTCCTACGAGCAGTACTTC. The chain employs TRBV27 and TRBJ2-7; a weak D match, TRBD1 (5 bases). Germline CDR1 MNHEY, CDR2 SMNVEV (reference sequence). The V end was cut by 5 bases, the J end by 0 bases, with 17 bases between. This CDR3 region has 16 residues.

By sample share, this clone is medium-sized (0.01 to 0.1%). This chain joins TRBV2 and TRBJ2-7; 8 bases agree with TRBD1. The ends lost 2 bases at V and 3 bases at J; junction bases unmatched: 12. The CDR3 is made up of 17 amino acids. Germline CDR1 reads SNHLY; CDR2 reads FYNNEI. CDR3 DNA: TGTGCCAGCAGTGAATTTTCGGACAGGGTAACTTTCTACGAGCAGTACTTC. Translating gives CASSEFSDRVTFYEQYF.

This chain links TRBV2 with TRBJ2-2; 8 bases match TRBD2. This CDR3 comprises 16 residues. Germline V gene lookup returns CDR1 SNHLY and CDR2 FYNNEI. Trimming cost V 6 bases and J 6 bases; bases outside gene matches: 12. The DNA of the CDR3 is TGTGCCAGCAGGAACTCAGCGGGAGTAGTCTCCGGGGAGCTGTTTTTT. Amino acid sequence: CASRNSAGVVSGELFF.

The rearrangement uses TRBV6-7 and TRBJ1-1; TRBD1 might be the D (6 bases). TRBV6-7 is an open reading frame whose function is uncertain. The CDR3 loop spans 12 amino acids. The V end lost 8 bases, the J end lost 5 bases, and 12 bases lay between the germline ends. The CDR3 is CASGYRETEAFF. The DNA for the CDR3 is TGTGCCAGCGGGTACAGGGAAACTGAAGCTTTCTTT.

The rearrangement uses TRBV7-9 and TRBJ1-1; D remains unclear. In germline, CDR1 is SEHNR, CDR2 FQNEAQ (reference sequence). The CDR3 is made up of 10 amino acids. The CDR3 spells CAVDNTEAFF. Here the CDR3 DNA reads TGTGCAGTGGACAACACTGAAGCTTTCTTT.

This sequence joins TRBV6-1 and TRBJ1-1, with a weak D call TRBD1 (6 bases). This CDR3 is 13 amino acids long. With 8 bases removed from V and 2 bases from J, the gap between germline ends came to 12 bases. Germline V gene lookup returns CDR1 MNHNS and CDR2 SASEGT. The CDR3: CASGYRENTEAFF. The CDR3 nucleotides read TGTGCCAGCGGATACAGGGAAAACACTGAAGCTTTCTTT.

With regard to this clone: The junction departs from the called germline gene at one end, perhaps through a read error. The rearrangement uses TRBV7-2 and TRBJ2-7; D not resolved. This CDR3 comprises 13 residues. Germline V gene sequence: CDR1 SGHTA, CDR2 FQGNSA. CDR3 protein: CAGSPTSSYEQYF. DNA for the CDR3: TGTGCCGGCAGCCCCACATCGTCCTACGAGCAGTACTTC.

J is TRBJ1-3 and V is TRBV18; TRBD1 agrees at 7 bases. Losses at the gene ends were 5 bases for V and 3 bases for J; bases not matched to a gene: 1. Germline CDR1 is KGHSH and CDR2 is LQKENI. There are 13 residues in the CDR3. CDR3 nucleotide sequence: TGTGCCAGCTCAAGACAGGGTGGAAACACCATATATTTT. The encoded protein is CASSRQGGNTIYF.

This chain connects TRBV9 to TRBJ2-1; unclear D gene. CDR1 and CDR2 from the germline V gene are SGDLS and YYNGEE. Trimming removed 0 bases at V and 0 bases at J, with 10 bases between. The CDR3 extends over 16 amino acids. In DNA form, the CDR3 reads TGTGCCAGCAGCGTAGCTTCGGGTTTCTCCTACAATGAGCAGTTCTTC. The encoded protein is CASSVASGFSYNEQFF.

The chain carries TRBV29-1 and TRBJ2-7; D assignment may be TRBD1 or TRBD2 (5 bases each). Trimming took off 4 bases at V and 0 bases at J, with 13 bases between the two ends. Germline-derived CDR1 and CDR2 are SQVTM and ANQGSEA. The CDR3 covers 14 residues. In DNA, the CDR3 is TGCAGCGTTGTGGCTCGGGGCAGCTCCTACGAGCAGTACTTC. This gives the protein CSVVARGSSYEQYF.

The chain joins TRBV6-5 to TRBJ1-2, with D tentatively TRBD1 (6 bases). CDR3 length: 15 amino acids. Germline V lookup: CDR1 MNHEY, CDR2 SVGAGI. V lost 2 bases and J lost 5, with 15 bases in between. CDR3 amino acids: CASSYLQGTKYGYTF. CDR3 in DNA: TGTGCCAGCAGTTACCTGCAGGGGACAAAATATGGCTACACCTTC.

V gene TRBV2 combines with J gene TRBJ2-1; 9 nucleotides align to TRBD2. Germline CDR1 is SNHLY and CDR2 is FYNNEI. Trimming cost V 7 bases and J 4 bases; bases outside gene matches: 8. This CDR3 has 15 amino acids. This chain's CDR3 is CASTGAGGLYNEQFF. The DNA of the CDR3 is TGTGCCAGCACGGGGGCGGGAGGGTTGTACAATGAGCAGTTCTTC.

This clone is a singleton in its sample. This chain connects TRBV19 to TRBJ2-5; D is unclear. This CDR3 is 13 amino acids long. Germline CDR1 and CDR2: LNHDA and SQIVND (reference sequence). Deletions cut 5 bases from V and 1 base from J, with 8 bases between. The chain's CDR3 is CASSQALQETQYF. For the CDR3, the DNA is TGTGCCAGTAGTCAGGCCCTCCAAGAGACCCAGTACTTC. Drawing the rest from reference TRBV19 and TRBJ2-5, the complete variable domain is DGGITQSPKYLFRKEGQNVTLSCEQNLNHDAMYWYRQDPGQGLRLIYYSQIVNDFQKGDIAEGYSVSREKKESFPLTVTSAQKNPTAFYLCASSQALQETQYFGPGTRLLVL.

This clone was observed a handful of times. The rearrangement joins TRBV6-6 to TRBJ1-1, with D perhaps matching TRBD1 (6 bases). Germline loops: CDR1 MNHNY, CDR2 SVGAGI (reference sequence). The CDR3 extends over 12 amino acids. The ends were cut back, 2 bases at V and 10 bases at J, with 11 bases in the middle. Here the CDR3 reads CASSYVRGAAFF. CDR3 nucleotides: TGTGCCAGCAGTTACGTCCGGGGGGCAGCTTTCTTT.

The CDR3 spells CASSQDGTGGTDTQYF. In DNA form, the CDR3 reads TGCGCCAGCAGCCAAGATGGAACAGGAGGCACAGATACGCAGTATTTT. V and J are TRBV4-3 and TRBJ2-3, with D possibly TRBD1 on 5 matching bases. The germline V gene has CDR1 LGHNA and CDR2 YSLEER. V lost 0 bases to trimming and J lost 1 base, with 11 bases between them. CDR3 length: 16 amino acids.

The chain couples TRBV30 to TRBJ1-1, with TRBD1 identical over 7 bases. From germline, CDR1 is GTSNPN and CDR2 SVGIG (reference sequence). CDR3 length equals 19 residues. Germline trimming cut 2 bases from V and 4 bases from J; bases unmatched to any gene: 22. CDR3 DNA sequence: TGTGCCTGGAGTTTTCTCTCCCTCCGGGACAGCCCCCCGAGCACTGAAGCTTTCTTT. This encodes CAWSFLSLRDSPPSTEAFF.

V and J are TRBV27 and TRBJ2-7; D remains ambiguous. The CDR3 spans 15 residues. Germline V gene sequence: CDR1 MNHEY, CDR2 SMNVEV (reference sequence). V was trimmed by 8 bases and J by 0 bases, leaving 17 bases between them. The CDR3 region has the DNA TGTGCCAGCTCCAATCAAGTGGGGTTCTCCTACGAGCAGTACTTC. This sequence encodes CASSNQVGFSYEQYF.

The V gene is TRBV2, the J gene TRBJ2-7; TRBD2 matches at 11 bases. Germline V gives CDR1 SNHLY, CDR2 FYNNEI. CDR3 length: 16 residues. V was clipped by 0 bases and J by 3 bases; unmatched bases: 4. The CDR3 protein is CASSEAETSGSYEQYF. In DNA form, the CDR3 reads TGTGCCAGCAGTGAAGCTGAAACTAGCGGGAGCTACGAGCAGTACTTC. Full variable domain (remainder filled in from reference TRBV2 and TRBJ2-7): EPEVTQTPSHQVTQMGQEVILRCVPISNHLYFYWYRQILGQKVEFLVSFYNNEISEKSEIFDDQFSVERPDGSNFTLKIRSTKLEDSAMYFCASSEAETSGSYEQYFGPGTRLTVT.